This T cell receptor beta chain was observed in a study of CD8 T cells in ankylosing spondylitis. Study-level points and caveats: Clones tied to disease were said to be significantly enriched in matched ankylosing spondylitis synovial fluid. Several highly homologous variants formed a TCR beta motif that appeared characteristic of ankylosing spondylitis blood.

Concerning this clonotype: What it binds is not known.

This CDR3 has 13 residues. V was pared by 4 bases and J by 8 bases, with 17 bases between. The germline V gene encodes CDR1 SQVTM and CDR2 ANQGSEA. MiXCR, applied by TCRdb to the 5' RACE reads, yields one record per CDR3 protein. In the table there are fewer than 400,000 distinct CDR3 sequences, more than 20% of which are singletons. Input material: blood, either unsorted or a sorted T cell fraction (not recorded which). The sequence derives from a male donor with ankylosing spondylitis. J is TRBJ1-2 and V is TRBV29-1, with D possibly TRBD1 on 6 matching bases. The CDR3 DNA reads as TGCAGCGTTGGGGGGCGGGGGACGCAAGGCTACACCTTC. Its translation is CSVGGRGTQGYTF.